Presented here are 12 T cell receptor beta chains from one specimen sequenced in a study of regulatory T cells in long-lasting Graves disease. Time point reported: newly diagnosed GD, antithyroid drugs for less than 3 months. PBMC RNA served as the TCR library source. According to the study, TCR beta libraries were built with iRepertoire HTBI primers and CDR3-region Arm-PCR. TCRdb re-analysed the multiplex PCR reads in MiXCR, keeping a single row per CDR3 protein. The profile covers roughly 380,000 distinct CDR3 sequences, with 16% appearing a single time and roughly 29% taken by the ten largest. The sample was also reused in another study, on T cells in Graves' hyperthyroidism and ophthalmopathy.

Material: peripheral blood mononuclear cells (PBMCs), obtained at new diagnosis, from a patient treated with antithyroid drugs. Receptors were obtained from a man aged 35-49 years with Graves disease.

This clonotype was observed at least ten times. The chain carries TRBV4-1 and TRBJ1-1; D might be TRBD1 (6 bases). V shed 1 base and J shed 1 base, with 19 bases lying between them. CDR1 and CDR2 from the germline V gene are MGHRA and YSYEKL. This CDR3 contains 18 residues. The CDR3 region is CASSQVSGARGRNTEAFF. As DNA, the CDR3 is TGCGCCAGCAGCCAAGTGTCGGGGGCGAGAGGAAGGAACACTGAAGCTTTCTTT.

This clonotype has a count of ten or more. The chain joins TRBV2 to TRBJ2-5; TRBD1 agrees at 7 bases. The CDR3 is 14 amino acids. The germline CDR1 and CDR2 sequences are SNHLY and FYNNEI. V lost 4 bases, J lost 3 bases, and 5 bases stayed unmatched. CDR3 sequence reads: CASSGPGGKETQYF. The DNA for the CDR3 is TGTGCCAGCAGTGGGCCAGGGGGAAAAGAGACCCAGTACTTC.

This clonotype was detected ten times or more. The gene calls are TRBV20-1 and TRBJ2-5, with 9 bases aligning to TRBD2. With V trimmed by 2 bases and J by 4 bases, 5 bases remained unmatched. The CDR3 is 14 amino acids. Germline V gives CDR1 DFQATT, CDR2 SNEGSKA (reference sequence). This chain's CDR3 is CSARLAGAGETQYF. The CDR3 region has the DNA TGCAGTGCTAGATTAGCGGGGGCGGGAGAGACCCAGTACTTC.

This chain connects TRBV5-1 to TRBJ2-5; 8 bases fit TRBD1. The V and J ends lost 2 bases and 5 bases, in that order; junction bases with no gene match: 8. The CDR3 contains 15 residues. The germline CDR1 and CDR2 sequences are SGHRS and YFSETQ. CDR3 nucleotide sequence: TGCGCCAGCAGCTTCACGAGACAGGGGCCGGAGACCCAGTACTTC. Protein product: CASSFTRQGPETQYF.

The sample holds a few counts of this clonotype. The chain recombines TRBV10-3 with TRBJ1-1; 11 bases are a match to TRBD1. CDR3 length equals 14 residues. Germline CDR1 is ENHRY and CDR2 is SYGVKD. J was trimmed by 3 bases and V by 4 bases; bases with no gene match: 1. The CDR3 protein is CAISGTGGYTEAFF. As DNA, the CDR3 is TGTGCCATCAGTGGGACAGGGGGCTACACTGAAGCTTTCTTT.

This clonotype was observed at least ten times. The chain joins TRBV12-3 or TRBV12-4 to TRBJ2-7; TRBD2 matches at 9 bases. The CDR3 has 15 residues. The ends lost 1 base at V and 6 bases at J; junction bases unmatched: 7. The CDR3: CASSLEGGGAFEQYF. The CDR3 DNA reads TGTGCCAGCAGTTTAGAAGGCGGGGGGGCGTTCGAGCAGTACTTC.

CDR3 in amino acids: CASKFIATGTEAFF. The CDR3 DNA sequence: TGTGCCAGCAAATTTATAGCGACGGGCACTGAAGCTTTCTTT. The J gene is TRBJ1-1, the V gene TRBV6-1; D unclear. This CDR3 contains 14 residues. V was trimmed by 7 bases and J by 4 bases, leaving 16 bases between them. Germline values: CDR1 MNHNS, CDR2 SASEGT.

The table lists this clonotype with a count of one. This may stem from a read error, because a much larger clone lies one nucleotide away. CDR3 residues: CASSSSPGLTQYF. Here the CDR3 DNA reads TGTGCCAGCAGTTCATCCCCCGGACTGACCCAGTACTTC. The rearrangement joins TRBV28 to TRBJ2-3, with D perhaps matching TRBD2 (5 bases). The J call may be incorrect, as the DNA end agrees better with TRBJ2-5. CDR3 length: 13 residues. Germline CDR1 and CDR2: MDHEN and SYDVKM.

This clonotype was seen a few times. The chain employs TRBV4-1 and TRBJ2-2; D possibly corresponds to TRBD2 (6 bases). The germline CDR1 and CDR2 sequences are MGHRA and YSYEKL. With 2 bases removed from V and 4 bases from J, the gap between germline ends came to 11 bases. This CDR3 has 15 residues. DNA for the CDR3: TGCGCCAGCAGCCAATTCGCGGGGCTCACCGGGGAGCTGTTTTTT. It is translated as CASSQFAGLTGELFF.

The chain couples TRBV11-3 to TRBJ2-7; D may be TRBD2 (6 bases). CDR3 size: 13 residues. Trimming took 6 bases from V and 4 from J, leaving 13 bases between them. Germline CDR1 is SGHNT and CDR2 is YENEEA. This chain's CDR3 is CASRSGLRYEQYF. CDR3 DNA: TGTGCCAGCAGATCGGGACTGAGATACGAGCAGTACTTC. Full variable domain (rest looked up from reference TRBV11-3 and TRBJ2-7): EAGVVQSPRYKIIEKKQPVAFWCNPISGHNTLYWYLQNLGQGPELLIRYENEEAVDDSQLPKDRFSAERLKGVDSTLKIQPAELGDSAVYLCASRSGLRYEQYFGPGTRLTVT.

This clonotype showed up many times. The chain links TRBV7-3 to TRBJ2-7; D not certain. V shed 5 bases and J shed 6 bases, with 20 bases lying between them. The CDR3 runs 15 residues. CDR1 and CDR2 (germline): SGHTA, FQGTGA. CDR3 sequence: CASSPSYGYWSEQYF. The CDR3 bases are TGTGCCAGCAGCCCTTCTTATGGATACTGGAGCGAGCAGTACTTC. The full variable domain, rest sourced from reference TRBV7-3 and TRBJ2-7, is GAGVSQTPSNKVTEKGKYVELRCDPISGHTALYWYRQSLGQGPEFLIYFQGTGAADDSGLPNDRFFAVRPEGSVSTLKIQRTERGDSAVYLCASSPSYGYWSEQYFGPGTRLTVT.

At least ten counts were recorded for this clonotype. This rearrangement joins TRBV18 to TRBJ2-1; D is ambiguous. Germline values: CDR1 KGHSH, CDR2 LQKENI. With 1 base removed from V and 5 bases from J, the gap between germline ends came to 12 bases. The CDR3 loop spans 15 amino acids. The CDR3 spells CASSPLANVHNEQFF. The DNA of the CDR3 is TGTGCCAGCTCACCACTGGCTAACGTGCACAATGAGCAGTTCTTC.